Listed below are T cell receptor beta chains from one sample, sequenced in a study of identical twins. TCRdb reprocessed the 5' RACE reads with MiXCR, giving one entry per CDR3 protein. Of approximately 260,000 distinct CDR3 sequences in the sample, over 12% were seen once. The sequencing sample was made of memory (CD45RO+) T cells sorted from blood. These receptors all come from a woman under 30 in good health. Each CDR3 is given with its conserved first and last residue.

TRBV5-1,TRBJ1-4,CASSFDLEKLFF
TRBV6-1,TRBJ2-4,CASPAWQGGEAKNIQYF
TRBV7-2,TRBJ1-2,CASSLASREDGYTF
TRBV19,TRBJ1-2,CASSIEDSNLYGYTF
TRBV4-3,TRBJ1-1,CASRLTGVPEAFF
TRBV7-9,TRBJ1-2,CASSLALQNFNYGYTF
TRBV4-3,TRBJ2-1,CASSQEARGRDINNF
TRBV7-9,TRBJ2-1,CASSQTGPEQFF
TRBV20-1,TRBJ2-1,CSARDSATSYNEQFF
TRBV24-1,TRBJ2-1,CATSERTPLGNEQFF
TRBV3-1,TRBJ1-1,CASSQEGITEAFF
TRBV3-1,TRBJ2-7,CASCRRGSLAGIYEQYF
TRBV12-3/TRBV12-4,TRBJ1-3,CASSFQGLSGNTIYF
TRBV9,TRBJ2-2,CASSPPSGKVGGELFF
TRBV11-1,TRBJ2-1,CASSLAGLAGNEQFF
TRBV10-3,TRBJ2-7,CAIRGSQLAYEQYF
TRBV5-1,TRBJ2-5,CASSDASGDQETQYF
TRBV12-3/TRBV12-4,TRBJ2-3,CASSPLRTVVADTQYF
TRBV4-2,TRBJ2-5,CASSQEEREQETQYF
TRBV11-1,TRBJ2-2,CASSPFLVRRARTYTGELFF
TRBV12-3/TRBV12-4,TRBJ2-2,CASSLAANTGELFF
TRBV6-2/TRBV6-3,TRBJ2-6,CASSPLPSPGRSSGANVLTF
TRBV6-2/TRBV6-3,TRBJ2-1,CASSYFSGRWGEQFF
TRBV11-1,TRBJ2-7,CASSLRREQYF
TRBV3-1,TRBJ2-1,CASSQPGLLYNEQFF
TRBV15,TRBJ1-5,CATSRGPNSNQPQHF
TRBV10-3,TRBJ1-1,CAITGQQNTEAFF
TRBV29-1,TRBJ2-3,CSVELRGRNTDTQYF
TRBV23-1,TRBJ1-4,CARATGREKLFF